This T cell receptor beta chain was sequenced during a study of regulatory T cells in long-lasting Graves disease. From germline, CDR1 is SGHTS and CDR2 YDEGEE. The CDR3 has 14 residues. V dropped 1 base and J dropped 6 bases, with 10 bases sitting between them. Time point defined: persistent/refractory GD, antithyroid drugs over 5 years with positive TRAb. PBMC-derived RNA was used for the TCR library. This clonotype has at least ten counts. The target antigen is unknown. Findings and caveats of the study: Peripheral blood was the sole material, not thyroid tissue.

Arm-PCR of CDR3 regions with iRepertoire HTBI primers generated TCR beta libraries. TCRdb processed the multiplex PCR reads anew with MiXCR; each CDR3 protein has one entry. This sample has a few hundred thousand distinct CDR3 sequences, with about a quarter found just once. The chain links TRBV5-8 to TRBJ1-4, with a possible D match to TRBD1 (5 bases). The sequence derives from a female donor with Graves disease. The sequences come from peripheral blood mononuclear cells (PBMCs), collected when the disease was refractory, from a patient treated with antithyroid drugs. The CDR3 loop reads CASSLPRRDEKLFF. The DNA for the CDR3 is TGTGCCAGCAGCTTGCCTCGCAGGGATGAAAAACTGTTTTTT. The entire variable domain, with the rest obtained from reference TRBV5-8 and TRBJ1-4, is as follows: EAGVTQSPTHLIKTRGQQATLRCSPISGHTSVYWYQQALGLGLQFLLWYDEGEERNRGNFPPRFSGRQFPNYSSELNVNALELEDSALYLCASSLPRRDEKLFFGSGTQLSVL.